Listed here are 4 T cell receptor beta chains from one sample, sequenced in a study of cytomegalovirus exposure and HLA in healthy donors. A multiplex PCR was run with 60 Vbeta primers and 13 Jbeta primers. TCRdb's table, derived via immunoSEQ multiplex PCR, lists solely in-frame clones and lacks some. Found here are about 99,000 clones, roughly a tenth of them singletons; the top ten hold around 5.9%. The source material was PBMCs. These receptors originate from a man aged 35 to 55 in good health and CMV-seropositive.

The CDR3 loop reads CASSLASGTSLMNTEAFF. The DNA of the CDR3 is TGTGCCAGCAGCTTAGCATCCGGGACATCCCTCATGAACACTGAAGCTTTCTTT. J is TRBJ1-1 and V is TRBV7-9, with D perhaps matching TRBD1 (6 bases). Trimming took off 0 bases at V and 0 bases at J, with 17 bases between the two ends. Germline CDR1 reads SEHNR; CDR2 reads FQNEAQ (reference sequence). The CDR3 extends over 18 amino acids.

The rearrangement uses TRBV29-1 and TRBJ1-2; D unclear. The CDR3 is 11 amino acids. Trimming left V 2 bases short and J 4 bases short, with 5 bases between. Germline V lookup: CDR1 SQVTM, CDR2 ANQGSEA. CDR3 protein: CSVEIGYGYTF. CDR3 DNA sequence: TGCAGCGTTGAAATCGGCTATGGCTACACCTTC.

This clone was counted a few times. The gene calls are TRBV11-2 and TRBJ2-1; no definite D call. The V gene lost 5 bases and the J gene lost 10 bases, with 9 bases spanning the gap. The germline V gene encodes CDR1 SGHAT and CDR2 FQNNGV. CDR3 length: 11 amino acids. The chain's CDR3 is CASSLSREQFF. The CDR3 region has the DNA TGTGCCAGCAGCCTGTCTAGGGAGCAGTTCTTC.

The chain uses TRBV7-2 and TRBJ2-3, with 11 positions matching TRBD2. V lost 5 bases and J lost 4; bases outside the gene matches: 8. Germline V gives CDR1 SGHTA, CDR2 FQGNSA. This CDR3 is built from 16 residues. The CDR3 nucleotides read TGTGCCAGCAGCCTATTGGGGACTAGCGGTCCAGATACGCAGTATTTT. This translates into CASSLLGTSGPDTQYF.